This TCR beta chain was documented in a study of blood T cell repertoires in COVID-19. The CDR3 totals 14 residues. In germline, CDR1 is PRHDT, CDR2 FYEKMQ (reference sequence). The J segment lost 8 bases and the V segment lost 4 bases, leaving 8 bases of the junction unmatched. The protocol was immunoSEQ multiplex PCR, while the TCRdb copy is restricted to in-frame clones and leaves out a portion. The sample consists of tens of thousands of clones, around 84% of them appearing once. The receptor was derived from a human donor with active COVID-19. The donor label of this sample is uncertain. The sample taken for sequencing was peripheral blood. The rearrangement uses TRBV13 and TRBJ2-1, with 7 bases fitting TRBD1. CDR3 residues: CASSSPGQSDEQFF. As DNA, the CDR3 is TGTGCCAGCAGCTCCCCGGGACAGTCAGATGAGCAGTTCTTC.